What follows are 9 T cell receptor beta chains derived from one specimen sequenced in a study of OX40 agonist ivuxolimab in advanced cancers. Produced via immunoSEQ multiplex PCR; TCRdb's table is partial and in-frame only. The sample contains about 81,000 clones, 85% to 95% of which appear only once. Material: CD4+ or CD8+ T cells sorted from blood, obtained in a trial of the OX40 agonist ivuxolimab. The source is an adult with an advanced solid tumor such as melanoma, head and neck, liver or kidney cancer.

The V gene is TRBV29-1, the J gene TRBJ2-7, with 12 bases fitting TRBD2. The CDR3 extends over 13 amino acids. J gave up 4 bases and V 5 bases, and 3 bases lay outside the gene matches. Germline values: CDR1 SQVTM, CDR2 ANQGSEA. The DNA for the CDR3 is TGCAGCGTTTTGACTAGCGGGAGTTACGAGCAGTACTTC. It encodes CSVLTSGSYEQYF.

Only one count was recorded for this clone. V gene TRBV5-3 combines with J gene TRBJ1-5; maybe TRBD1 (5 bases). TRBV5-3 counts as an open reading frame of uncertain function. V was trimmed by 4 bases and J by 6 bases, leaving 8 bases between them. CDR3 length equals 12 residues. The CDR3 DNA reads TGTGCCAGAAGCGGGGGGAGTCAGCCCCAGCATTTT. Protein: CARSGGSQPQHF.

The chain is built from TRBV19 and TRBJ1-1, with D perhaps matching TRBD1 (5 bases). Germline V gene sequence: CDR1 LNHDA, CDR2 SQIVND (reference sequence). The CDR3 covers 14 residues. Trimming took off 10 bases at V and 0 bases at J, with 15 bases between the two ends. The chain's CDR3 is CATGAGPMNTEAFF. The CDR3 DNA follows: TGTGCCACCGGGGCGGGTCCTATGAACACTGAAGCTTTCTTT.

The V call is TRBV27, the J call TRBJ1-2; D is perhaps TRBD1 (6 bases). CDR3 length equals 16 residues. The germline V gene has CDR1 MNHEY and CDR2 SMNVEV (reference sequence). V lost 0 bases to trimming and J lost 2 bases, with 13 bases between them. The CDR3 is CASSLSTGALNYGYTF. CDR3 nucleotides: TGTGCCAGCAGTTTATCGACGGGGGCCCTGAACTATGGCTACACCTTC.

The chain links TRBV7-6 to TRBJ1-1; TRBD1 might be the D (5 bases). Germline CDR1 is SGHVS and CDR2 is FNYEAQ. The CDR3 totals 15 residues. V lost 4 bases to trimming and J lost 6 bases, with 18 bases between them. The CDR3 loop is CASSSRVGAGAEAFF. CDR3 in DNA: TGTGCCAGCAGCTCCCGGGTCGGGGCGGGCGCTGAAGCTTTCTTT.

The rearrangement uses TRBV10-2 and TRBJ2-7; possible D gene TRBD1, 7 bases. The CDR3 sequence is 14 residues long. CDR1 and CDR2 from the germline V gene are WSHSY and SAAADI. Trimming took off 6 bases at V and 6 bases at J, with 18 bases between the two ends. CDR3 residues: CASREGAPLREQYF. The DNA of the CDR3 is TGCGCCAGCAGGGAGGGGGCCCCTCTACGCGAGCAGTACTTC.

This chain connects TRBV27 to TRBJ2-3, with D possibly being TRBD1 or TRBD2 (6 bases each). The CDR3 covers 18 residues. V dropped 6 bases and J dropped 2 bases, with 24 bases sitting between them. CDR1 is MNHEY and CDR2 is SMNVEV in the germline V gene (reference sequence). CDR3 protein: CASRITGRIVAHTDTQYF. CDR3 coding DNA: TGTGCCAGCAGGATTACAGGGAGGATCGTGGCCCACACAGATACGCAGTATTTT.

The V gene is TRBV5-1, the J gene TRBJ2-6, with D possibly TRBD1 on 7 matching bases. The CDR3 length is 19 residues. Looked up from germline, CDR1 is SGHRS and CDR2 is YFSETQ. The ends were cut back, 1 base at V and 0 bases at J, with 17 bases in the middle. This CDR3 is CASSLQAGGPYSGANVLTF. CDR3 sequence (DNA): TGCGCCAGCAGCTTGCAGGCAGGGGGGCCCTACTCTGGGGCCAACGTCCTGACTTTC.

The chain combines TRBV5-4 with TRBJ2-5; D possibly corresponds to TRBD2 (5 bases). CDR1 and CDR2 from the germline V gene are SGHNT and YYREEE (reference sequence). The CDR3 sequence is 16 residues long. The germline V and J ends were trimmed by 1 base and 2 bases, with 15 bases remaining between them. The CDR3 spells CASSLSRPSGQETQYF. CDR3 nucleotide sequence: TGTGCCAGCAGCTTGAGTCGTCCAAGCGGACAAGAGACCCAGTACTTC.